This TCR beta chain was profiled in a study of shared clonotypes between healthy human individuals. Study summary: Plates per donor: three CD4 naive, three CD4 memory, two CD8 naive, one CD8 memory. Study-wide points: When naive CD4 clonotypes were compared across several donors, 4% to 5.5% were shared.

Division of CD4+ cells produced a CD45RA+ naive subset and a CD45RA-negative memory subset. V was clipped by 7 bases and J by 4 bases, with 20 bases between them. This CDR3 spans 15 amino acids. CDR1 and CDR2 from the germline V gene are MGHDK and SYGVNS. Concerning this clone: The antigen is unknown.

Clones were sequenced by immunoSEQ multiplex PCR, and TCRdb holds only the in-frame ones, with some missing. The data show some 1 million clones, approximately 76% seen once. Sequenced input: memory CD4+ T cells sorted from blood. The subset denotes: CD45RA-negative fraction. The V call is TRBV25-1, the J call TRBJ2-7, with D perhaps matching TRBD2 (5 bases). The receptor was derived from a man in his late teens or twenties in good health. In DNA, the CDR3 is TGTGCCAGCACTCATTCGGGGTCAGGTGGGTACGAGCAGTACTTC. Protein product: CASTHSGSGGYEQYF.